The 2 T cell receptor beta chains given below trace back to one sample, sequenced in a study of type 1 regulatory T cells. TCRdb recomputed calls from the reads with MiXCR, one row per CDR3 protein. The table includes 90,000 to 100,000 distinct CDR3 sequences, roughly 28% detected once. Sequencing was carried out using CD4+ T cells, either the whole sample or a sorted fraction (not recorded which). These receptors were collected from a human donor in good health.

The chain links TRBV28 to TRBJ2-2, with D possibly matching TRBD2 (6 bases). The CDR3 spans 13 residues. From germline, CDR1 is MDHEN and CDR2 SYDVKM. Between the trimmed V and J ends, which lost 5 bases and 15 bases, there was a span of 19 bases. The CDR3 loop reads CASSPYASGGVFF. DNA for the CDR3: TGTGCCAGCAGTCCCTACGCTTCCGGAGGGGTGTTTTTT.

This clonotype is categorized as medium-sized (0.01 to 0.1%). CDR3 DNA: TGTGCCAGTAAATCGGGAGTTGGTCGTCATACTGAGCAGTTCTTC. The encoded protein is CASKSGVGRHTEQFF. This chain links TRBV19 with TRBJ2-1, with a weak D call TRBD2 (6 bases). The CDR3 is made up of 15 amino acids. The germline V and J ends were trimmed by 7 bases and 9 bases, with 22 bases remaining between them. Germline V gives CDR1 LNHDA, CDR2 SQIVND (reference sequence). The full variable domain, in which reference TRBV19 and TRBJ2-1 provide the parts outside the CDR3, is DGGITQSPKYLFRKEGQNVTLSCEQNLNHDAMYWYRQDPGQGLRLIYYSQIVNDFQKGDIAEGYSVSREKKESFPLTVTSAQKNPTAFYLCASKSGVGRHTEQFFGPGTRLTVL.